The clone carrying this T cell receptor beta chain was recorded many times. This sample is part of a study of Graves' ophthalmopathy and Graves' hyperthyroidism. The overall study: Prior to any treatment, peripheral blood was collected at the time of initial diagnosis.

RNA transcripts were the template, and TCR beta CDR3 regions were amplified from them. Second-round multiplex PCR came after a first-round RT-PCR that employed HTBI primers. Each CDR3 protein is one row after TCRdb ran MiXCR on the multiplex PCR reads. This table holds hundreds of thousands of distinct CDR3 sequences, roughly 20% found once. There are 13 residues in the CDR3. V was pared by 7 bases and J by 4 bases, with 6 bases of the junction left unmatched. Germline lookup yields CDR1 MNHEY and CDR2 SVGAGI. Hyperthyroidism cases were recent diagnoses of under 2 months' duration in people aged 18 to 65.

The chain uses TRBV6-5 and TRBJ2-7, with TRBD2 matching 8 bases. Source material: peripheral blood. The origin of this receptor is a woman aged 18 to 35 with stable Graves' hyperthyroidism. Some clones in this sample may be carry-over from other donors' samples. The CDR3 DNA follows: TGTGCCAGCATGTCGCTAGCGGGTTACGAGCAGTACTTC. It encodes CASMSLAGYEQYF.